Detailed here is one TCR beta chain. Its antigen is unknown. The CDR3 contains 16 residues. The ends were cut back, 8 bases at V and 6 bases at J, with 20 bases in the middle. Sequencing of TCR beta was carried out in blood CD8+ and CD4+ T cells. TEMRA cells were FACS-enriched, while CD8+ and CD4+ T cells were negatively isolated. The sample is drawn from a study of CD8 T cells in Susac syndrome. Random hexamers were used to reverse transcribe an amount of roughly 0.5 to 1 ug RNA. Multiplex PCR with immunoSEQ amplified the TCR beta CDR3 across 54 Vbeta and 13 Jbeta. MiXCR was run by TCRdb on the immunoSEQ multiplex PCR reads, yielding one entry per CDR3 protein. The sample contains 150,000 to 190,000 distinct CDR3 sequences, nearly 97% of which appear only once. The study's findings and limits: The study's TCR sequencing and HLA analysis drew on a certain number of individuals. That number was acknowledged as relatively small.

J is TRBJ2-6 and V is TRBV12-3 or TRBV12-4; D possibly uses TRBD1 or TRBD2 (5 bases each). The sample comprised CD8+ T cells from PBMCs. The TCR was taken from a human donor with multiple sclerosis. DNA for the CDR3: TGTGCCAGCGCTGCTGGGACCGCTATTATGGCCAACGTCCTGACTTTC. It translates to CASAAGTAIMANVLTF.